A single sample is the source of the 27 T cell receptor beta chains below, sequenced in a study of spatial heterogeneity in lung cancer. Overall study results and limits: Counts of expanded intratumoral alpha and beta TCRs tracked tumor mutation counts.

Described time point: sample taken at primary tumor resection. TCRdb called the 5' RACE reads again in MiXCR, with one record for every CDR3 protein. Of 8,300 or so distinct CDR3 sequences in the sample, approximately 8.2% were seen once. Their target antigens are unknown. The sample here was lung tumor tissue, taken at surgery. Receptors originate from a male donor with early-stage non-small cell lung cancer.

Within the sample, this clonotype is medium-sized. The library was built for alpha chains, so this beta chain is an off-target read and its size means little. V and J are TRBV29-1 and TRBJ1-5; 7 nucleotides align to TRBD1. The CDR3 contains 13 residues. Trimming cost V 4 bases and J 1 base; bases outside gene matches: 1. CDR1 is SQVTM and CDR2 is ANQGSEA in the germline V gene. CDR3 sequence reads: CSVGGQSNQPQHF. The CDR3 DNA is TGCAGCGTTGGGGGACAGAGCAATCAGCCCCAGCATTTT.

This clonotype is medium-sized (0.01 to 0.1%) by share. Little can be read into the size of this beta chain, an off-target read in a library designed for alpha chains. The J gene is TRBJ2-1, the V gene TRBV18; D is uncertain. Germline V lookup: CDR1 KGHSH, CDR2 LQKENI. V dropped 3 bases and J dropped 7 bases, with 10 bases sitting between them. This CDR3 is built from 13 residues. The CDR3 nucleotides are TGTGCCAGCTCACCCAATACGCAGAATGAGCAGTTCTTC. Translating gives CASSPNTQNEQFF.

By its share, this clonotype is medium-sized (0.01 to 0.1%). The library was prepared for alpha chains; this beta chain is a stray read, so its frequency means little. The chain recombines TRBV6-5 with TRBJ1-6; D perhaps matches TRBD1 (6 bases). The germline CDR1 and CDR2 sequences are MNHEY and SVGAGI. This CDR3 is 14 amino acids long. Trimming took off 9 bases at V and 0 bases at J, with 9 bases between the two ends. CDR3 nucleotides: TGTGCCAGTGGACAGAGCTCCTATAATTCACCCCTCCACTTT. Protein sequence: CASGQSSYNSPLHF.

By sample share, this clonotype is medium-sized. The library was designed around alpha chains, so this beta chain is a stray read whose abundance carries little weight. This sequence joins TRBV28 and TRBJ2-2; 9 nucleotides agree with TRBD1. Germline lookup yields CDR1 MDHEN and CDR2 SYDVKM. The junction had 1 base not matched to a gene; V was cut back by 1 base and J by 1 base. This CDR3 contains 16 residues. CDR3 in DNA: TGTGCCAGCAGTTTATCGGGACAGGGGAACACCGGGGAGCTGTTTTTT. The encoded protein is CASSLSGQGNTGELFF.

Ten or more counts support this clonotype. This beta chain is a stray sequence in a library constructed for alpha chains; its clone size is not meaningful. This chain connects TRBV7-2 to TRBJ1-5; tentatively, D is TRBD1 (6 bases). V dropped 1 base and J dropped 5 bases, with 6 bases sitting between them. Germline values: CDR1 SGHTA, CDR2 FQGNSA. The CDR3 spans 13 residues. The CDR3 DNA sequence: TGTGCCAGCAGCTTAGGACAGGATCAGCCCCAGCATTTT. Protein: CASSLGQDQPQHF.

This clonotype showed up many times. This beta chain came through as a stray read in a library set up for alpha chains, and its size says little. V usage is TRBV20-1 and J usage is TRBJ2-7, with D perhaps being TRBD1 or TRBD2 (5 bases each). Germline assignment: CDR1 DFQATT and CDR2 SNEGSKA (reference sequence). Trimming stripped 4 bases from V and 0 bases from J, with 7 bases between. The CDR3 has 12 residues. CDR3: CSATGTSYEQYF. CDR3 in DNA: TGCAGTGCTACAGGGACCTCCTACGAGCAGTACTTC.

This clonotype has at least ten counts. The library was designed around alpha chains, so this beta chain is a stray read whose abundance carries little weight. The chain couples TRBV7-2 to TRBJ2-7; TRBD2 matches 10 bases. V was pared by 3 bases and J by 2 bases, with 4 bases of the junction left unmatched. The CDR3 is 15 residues long. Germline CDR1 reads SGHTA; CDR2 reads FQGNSA. The CDR3 sequence is CASSLKREGPYEQYF. The DNA for the CDR3 is TGTGCCAGCAGCTTGAAGCGGGAGGGCCCCTACGAGCAGTACTTC.

This clonotype rates as medium-sized. The library was built for alpha chains, so this beta chain is an off-target read and its size means little. This chain links TRBV7-9 with TRBJ2-5; possibly TRBD1 or TRBD2 for D (5 bases each). There are 15 residues in the CDR3. V was cut by 0 bases and J by 5 bases, with 13 bases left in between. From germline, CDR1 is SEHNR and CDR2 FQNEAQ (reference sequence). The CDR3 region is CASSLAGPRGETQYF. CDR3 DNA: TGTGCCAGCAGCTTAGCGGGGCCTAGAGGGGAGACCCAGTACTTC.

This clonotype is deemed medium-sized. The size of this beta chain means little, since it is a stray read in a library made for alpha chains. J is TRBJ1-5 and V is TRBV28; TRBD1 matches 9 bases. The junction had 6 bases not matched to a gene; V was cut back by 4 bases and J by 5 bases. The CDR3 is 15 amino acids. Germline V gene lookup returns CDR1 MDHEN and CDR2 SYDVKM. CDR3 sequence reads: CASSSTGTGYQPQHF. The DNA of the CDR3 is TGTGCCAGCAGTTCCACCGGGACAGGGTATCAGCCCCAGCATTTT.

This clonotype is labeled as medium-sized. This beta chain appears as a stray read in a library generated for alpha chains; its size is not informative. The chain has TRBV28 and TRBJ1-4; the D is unclear. This CDR3 region has 13 residues. Trimming cost V 5 bases and J 7 bases, with 11 bases left between them. Per the germline V gene, CDR1 is MDHEN and CDR2 is SYDVKM. The CDR3 here is CASSLRPREKLFF. Written as DNA, the CDR3 is TGTGCCAGCAGTCTTAGACCCCGTGAAAAACTGTTTTTT. Full variable domain (missing parts from reference TRBV28 and TRBJ1-4): DVKVTQSSRYLVKRTGEKVFLECVQDMDHENMFWYRQDPGLGLRLIYFSYDVKMKEKGDIPEGYSVSREKKERFSLILESASTNQTSMYLCASSLRPREKLFFGSGTQLSVL.

This clonotype is classed as medium-sized. This beta chain appears as a stray read in a library generated for alpha chains; its size is not informative. This sequence joins TRBV29-1 and TRBJ1-5, with D uncertain. Trimming stripped 5 bases from V and 1 base from J, with 6 bases between. The CDR3 is made up of 12 amino acids. Germline assignment: CDR1 SQVTM and CDR2 ANQGSEA. CDR3 in amino acids: CSVLRSNQPQHF. CDR3 nucleotides: TGCAGCGTTCTCCGAAGCAATCAGCCCCAGCATTTT.

By sample share, this clonotype is medium-sized (0.01 to 0.1%). Since it is a stray read in a library aimed at alpha chains, this beta chain has a size that is not meaningful. The chain uses TRBV12-3 or TRBV12-4 and TRBJ2-1, with TRBD1 as a possible D gene (5 bases). The CDR3 extends over 15 amino acids. V lost 5 bases, J lost 4 bases, and 15 bases lay in between. For the CDR3, the DNA is TGTGCCAGCAGTCCCCAGGGTTTCCCTTACAATGAGCAGTTCTTC. This sequence encodes CASSPQGFPYNEQFF.

By share, this clonotype ranks as medium-sized (0.01 to 0.1%). This beta chain appears as a stray read in a library generated for alpha chains; its size is not informative. The rearrangement uses TRBV5-6 and TRBJ2-5; 8 bases are shared with TRBD2. The germline CDR1 and CDR2 sequences are SGHDT and YYEEEE. V gave up 2 bases and J gave up 7 bases; unmatched junction bases: 7. This CDR3 is built from 14 residues. As DNA, the CDR3 is TGTGCCAGCAGCTTTCAAGCGGGAGACGGGACCCAGTACTTC. Translated: CASSFQAGDGTQYF.

On this clonotype: Because this beta chain is a stray read in a library intended to capture alpha chains, its abundance should not be given much weight. This chain uses TRBV11-3 with TRBJ2-1; 7 bases fit TRBD1. Trimming took 2 bases from V and 5 from J; bases not matched to a gene: 3. CDR3 length: 14 amino acids. CDR1 and CDR2 (germline): SGHNT, YENEEA. DNA of the CDR3: TGTGCCAGCAGCTTACGGGACAGAAACAATGAGCAGTTCTTC. Residues: CASSLRDRNNEQFF.

This clonotype was picked up many times. Since the library was made to target alpha chains, this beta chain is a stray read and its abundance is not meaningful. This chain connects TRBV20-1 to TRBJ2-7, with a tentative D call TRBD2 (6 bases). With 0 bases removed from V and 4 bases from J, the gap between germline ends came to 10 bases. Germline lookup yields CDR1 DFQATT and CDR2 SNEGSKA (reference sequence). There are 13 residues in the CDR3. The CDR3 protein is CSARDPGVYEQYF. DNA for the CDR3: TGCAGTGCTAGAGACCCGGGGGTATACGAGCAGTACTTC.

Of note for this clonotype: This beta chain is an unintended read in a library built for alpha chains; its size means little. The chain combines TRBV20-1 with TRBJ2-1, with 8 bases identical to TRBD2. The germline CDR1 and CDR2 sequences are DFQATT and SNEGSKA (reference sequence). Trimming removed 4 bases from V and 4 bases from J; junction bases left unmatched: 15. This CDR3 has 17 amino acids. The CDR3 loop is CSAKSASGSTWYNEQFF. The CDR3 bases are TGCAGTGCTAAGTCGGCTAGCGGGTCCACCTGGTACAATGAGCAGTTCTTC.

This clonotype occurred many times. This beta chain slipped into a library made for alpha chains as a stray read, so its size is not meaningful. The rearrangement links TRBV20-1 to TRBJ1-1; 10 bases are shared with TRBD1. V lost 0 bases and J lost 10; bases outside the gene matches: 8. The germline V gene has CDR1 DFQATT and CDR2 SNEGSKA (reference sequence). This CDR3 has 14 residues. CDR3 amino acids: CSARDSVTGGRAFF. The CDR3 nucleotides read TGCAGTGCTAGAGATAGCGTGACAGGGGGCAGAGCTTTCTTT.

This clonotype was seen ten or more times. Within a library made for alpha chains, this beta chain is off target, and its count is uninformative. This chain connects TRBV5-1 to TRBJ1-1, with D possibly being TRBD1 (5 bases). Germline assignment: CDR1 SGHRS and CDR2 YFSETQ. Trimming pared 2 bases from V and 4 bases from J, leaving 9 bases between. There are 13 residues in the CDR3. DNA for the CDR3: TGCGCCAGCAGCTTACAGGACGGCACTGAAGCTTTCTTT. Translation: CASSLQDGTEAFF.

This clonotype is medium-sized. For a library built for alpha chains, this beta chain is a stray read; little rests on its size. The chain is built from TRBV20-1 and TRBJ2-1; perhaps TRBD1 as D (5 bases). Germline loops: CDR1 DFQATT, CDR2 SNEGSKA (reference sequence). The CDR3 is 13 residues long. Trimming cost V 6 bases and J 5 bases, with 14 bases left between them. The CDR3 region has the DNA TGCAGTGCGGATAGGGGTCTCGACAATGAGCAGTTCTTC. Amino acid sequence: CSADRGLDNEQFF.

This clonotype rates as medium-sized. Being off target in a library aimed at alpha chains, this beta chain has a size of little meaning. The chain joins TRBV20-1 to TRBJ1-5, with unresolved D. V lost 6 bases and J lost 0, with 9 bases in between. CDR1 is DFQATT, CDR2 SNEGSKA, per germline (reference sequence). This CDR3 region has 13 residues. CDR3 loop: CSAGRDSNQPQHF. The CDR3 DNA reads as TGCAGTGCCGGACGGGATAGCAATCAGCCCCAGCATTTT.

This clonotype is classed as medium-sized. This beta chain is a stray read from a library made for alpha chains; its abundance is not meaningful. The J gene is TRBJ2-7, the V gene TRBV5-1; 9 positions agree with TRBD1. The CDR3 totals 14 residues. The V gene's germline CDR1 is SGHRS and CDR2 YFSETQ. J gave up 10 bases and V 4 bases, and 12 bases lay outside the gene matches. CDR3 bases: TGCGCCAGCAGCCTTAATAACCCGGGACAGGGACAGTACTTC. Amino acids: CASSLNNPGQGQYF.

This clonotype counts as medium-sized. This beta chain appears as a stray read in a library generated for alpha chains; its size is not informative. The chain carries TRBV12-3 or TRBV12-4 and TRBJ1-2; TRBD1 aligns across 7 bases. The CDR3 has 13 amino acids. With V trimmed by 5 bases and J by 5 bases, 5 bases remained unmatched. The DNA of the CDR3 is TGTGCCAGCAGTCCGTACAGGGGATATGGCTACACCTTC. Protein sequence: CASSPYRGYGYTF.

The table lists this clonotype with many counts. This beta chain represents an off-target read in a library built for alpha chains; its size is of limited meaning. CDR3 amino acids: CASSPWDSGEQFF. DNA of the CDR3: TGTGCCAGCAGCCCCTGGGACTCAGGTGAGCAGTTCTTC. This chain joins TRBV9 and TRBJ2-1; a weak D match, TRBD2 (6 bases). V was clipped by 4 bases and J by 9 bases, with 14 bases between them. The CDR3 covers 13 residues. Germline V CDR1 and CDR2: SGDLS, YYNGEE.

This clonotype is deemed medium-sized. The size of this beta chain means little, since it is a stray read in a library made for alpha chains. The V and J genes are TRBV12-5 and TRBJ2-7; D gene unclear. Germline lookup yields CDR1 LGHNT and CDR2 FRNRAP. The CDR3 totals 17 residues. V was trimmed by 0 bases and J by 4 bases, leaving 19 bases between them. In DNA, the CDR3 is TGTGCTAGTGGTTTGGTGATCGGAGCGATGGAGCGTTACGAGCAGTACTTC. Protein product: CASGLVIGAMERYEQYF.

By share, this clonotype counts as medium-sized. This beta chain represents an off-target read in a library built for alpha chains; its size is of limited meaning. The chain couples TRBV11-2 to TRBJ2-7, with D unclear. Trimming removed 0 bases from V and 4 bases from J, with 7 bases in between. There are 13 residues in the CDR3. From germline, CDR1 is SGHAT and CDR2 FQNNGV. Here the CDR3 DNA reads TGTGCCAGCAGCTTAGATTCGGTATACGAGCAGTACTTC. Its protein product is CASSLDSVYEQYF.

At least ten counts were recorded for this clonotype. A library prepared for alpha chains yielded this beta chain as an off-target read; its size is of little meaning. This chain links TRBV4-2 with TRBJ2-3; D is perhaps TRBD2 (5 bases). Per the germline V gene, CDR1 is LGHNA and CDR2 is YNFKEQ. The CDR3 consists of 14 residues. Trimming took 0 bases from V and 3 from J, leaving 7 bases between them. For the CDR3, the DNA is TGTGCCAGCAGCCAAGATCGGGGAACAGATACGCAGTATTTT. This sequence encodes CASSQDRGTDTQYF.

About this clonotype: In a library made to pick up alpha chains, this beta chain is a stray read with a size that means little. The V call is TRBV7-8, the J call TRBJ2-1; D possibly uses TRBD1 or TRBD2 (5 bases each). The germline V gene encodes CDR1 SGHVS and CDR2 FQNEAQ. The CDR3 runs to 14 residues. Trimming stripped 5 bases from V and 8 bases from J, with 16 bases between. In DNA, the CDR3 is TGTGCCAGCAGCCCAACCCAGGGACGGCATGAGCAGTTCTTC. It encodes CASSPTQGRHEQFF.